This T cell receptor (beta chain) derives from a study of regulatory T cells in long-lasting Graves disease. Time point defined: newly diagnosed GD, antithyroid drugs for less than 3 months. PBMCs were the source of the RNA used for TCR sequencing. Unmatched junction bases numbered 7, after V lost 0 bases and J lost 8 bases. Germline lookup yields CDR1 SGHTS and CDR2 YDEGEE. The CDR3 runs 14 residues. Many counts were recorded for this clonotype. HTBI primers from iRepertoire and Arm-PCR of CDR3 regions yielded the TCR beta libraries. Each CDR3 protein is one row after TCRdb ran MiXCR on the multiplex PCR reads. The sample includes 400,000 to 650,000 distinct CDR3 sequences, about 16% of them seen just once. These same data were also listed under a study on T cells in Graves' hyperthyroidism and ophthalmopathy.

Material: peripheral blood mononuclear cells (PBMCs), obtained at new diagnosis, from a patient treated with antithyroid drugs. This receptor was taken from a woman aged 35-65 years with Graves disease. This chain connects TRBV5-8 to TRBJ1-2, with 7 bases lining up with TRBD1. The CDR3 loop reads CASSLGQGLWGYTF. The CDR3 DNA is TGTGCCAGCAGCTTGGGACAGGGTTTGTGGGGCTACACCTTC.